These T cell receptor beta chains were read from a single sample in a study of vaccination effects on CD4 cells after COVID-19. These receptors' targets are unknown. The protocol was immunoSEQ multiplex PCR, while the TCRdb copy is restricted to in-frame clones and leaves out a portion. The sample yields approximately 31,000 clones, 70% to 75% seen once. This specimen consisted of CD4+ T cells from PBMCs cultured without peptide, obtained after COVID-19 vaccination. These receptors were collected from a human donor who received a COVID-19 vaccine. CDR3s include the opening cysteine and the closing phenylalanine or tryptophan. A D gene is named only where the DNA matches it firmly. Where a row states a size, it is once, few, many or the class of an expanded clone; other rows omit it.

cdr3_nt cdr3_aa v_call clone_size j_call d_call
TGTGCCAGCAGCTTGGCCAACAGGGGGGTAGATACGCAGTATTTT CASSLANRGVDTQYF TRBV5-5 NA TRBJ2-3 TRBD1
TGCAGCGTCGGGTTATCCAACTCCTACAATGAGCAGTTCTTC CSVGLSNSYNEQFF TRBV29-1 NA TRBJ2-1 NA
TGTGCCAGCAGCTTAGGGACAAAAAACATTCAGTACTTC CASSLGTKNIQYF TRBV7-2 NA TRBJ2-4 NA
TGTGCCAGCAGTTACAGCCAGGCCAACTATGGCTACACCTTC CASSYSQANYGYTF TRBV6-6 few TRBJ1-2 NA
TGTGCCAGCAGTCGAGTAGGATCCTCCACAGATACGCAGTATTTT CASSRVGSSTDTQYF TRBV6-5 once TRBJ2-3 NA
TGTGCCAGCAGCTTTAATGGAAACACCATATATTTT CASSFNGNTIYF TRBV7-2 NA TRBJ1-3 NA
TGTGCCAGCAGCCGGCCCCCAGTGGAGACCCAGTACTTC CASSRPPVETQYF TRBV3-1/TRBV3-2 NA TRBJ2-5 NA
TGTGCCAGCAAGGGGGCCTGGGGGGGTGGCTACACCTTC CASKGAWGGGYTF TRBV27 NA TRBJ1-2 TRBD1
TGTGCCAGCCAATCCACTAAAAACACTGAAGCTTTCTTT CASQSTKNTEAFF TRBV6-5 NA TRBJ1-1 NA
TGTGCCAGCAGACCAGGGGGGGAGGAAAAACTGTTTTTT CASRPGGEEKLFF TRBV12-3/TRBV12-4 NA TRBJ1-4 TRBD1
TGTGCCAGCAGCCAAGGGAAGGGAGAAAAACTGTTTTTT CASSQGKGEKLFF TRBV3-1/TRBV3-2 NA TRBJ1-4 NA
TGTGCCATCAGCGATACCCAGGGGGGACTACCAGAGCAGTTCTTC CAISDTQGGLPEQFF TRBV10-3 NA TRBJ2-1 NA
TGTGCCAGCAGCCTAGGGAGCTCTGGGGCCAACGTCCTGACTTTC CASSLGSSGANVLTF TRBV4-2 NA TRBJ2-6 NA
TGCGCCAGCAGCCTACGGGACAGGGATAATGAAAAACTGTTTTTT CASSLRDRDNEKLFF TRBV4-1 NA TRBJ1-4 TRBD1
TGTGCCAGCAGTCGTCAGGGAGGAGGCAATCAGCCCCAGCATTTT CASSRQGGGNQPQHF TRBV2 NA TRBJ1-5 NA
TGTGCCAGCAGCCCCCAGGGGGCTCTCTACGAGCAGTACTTC CASSPQGALYEQYF TRBV9 NA TRBJ2-7 TRBD1
TGTGCCAGCAGCCGACAAGGGGGCTCTGGAAACACCATATATTTT CASSRQGGSGNTIYF TRBV5-4 NA TRBJ1-3 NA
TGTGCCAGCAGTTTATATCAGAAGGGGACTACTGGCTACACCTTC CASSLYQKGTTGYTF TRBV28 NA TRBJ1-2 NA
TGTGCCAGCAGCTCTGGAGGCCAGCGGGGAAACACCATATATTTT CASSSGGQRGNTIYF TRBV11-2 NA TRBJ1-3 NA
TGTGCCAGCAGCAAAGGAGCGAGCGGTCCCTACAATGAGCAGTTCTTC CASSKGASGPYNEQFF TRBV21-1 NA TRBJ2-1 NA
TGTGCCAGCAGTGATCAAAGAGCTGAAGCTTTCTTT CASSDQRAEAFF TRBV6-1 NA TRBJ1-1 NA
TGTGCCAGCGCACAGGGGAGCTCCTACGAGCAGTACTTC CASAQGSSYEQYF TRBV28 NA TRBJ2-7 TRBD1
TGTGCCACGCGCCCCAGTGGCGAGGGGGGCAAAAACATTCAGTACTTC CATRPSGEGGKNIQYF TRBV10-3 NA TRBJ2-4 NA
TGTGCCAGCAGTCCTAGTCGTAGCTCCTACAATGAGCAGTTCTTC CASSPSRSSYNEQFF TRBV7-8 NA TRBJ2-1 NA
TGTGCCAGCAGCCAAGCGGTAGAGGGTGGCGAGCAGTACTTC CASSQAVEGGEQYF TRBV14 NA TRBJ2-7 NA
TGCGCCAGCAGCTTTGGACAGCCAAACTACGAGCAGTACTTC CASSFGQPNYEQYF TRBV5-1 NA TRBJ2-7 NA
TGTGCCAGCAGCGTGGGACAGGGGGCGAACACCGGGGAGCTGTTTTTT CASSVGQGANTGELFF TRBV9 NA TRBJ2-2 TRBD1
TGTGCCAGCAGACCAGACAACTCTGGGGCCAACGTCCTGACTTTC CASRPDNSGANVLTF TRBV6-5 NA TRBJ2-6 NA
TGTGCCAGCAGTTCCCAGGGGTGGTATGGCTACACCTTC CASSSQGWYGYTF TRBV12-3/TRBV12-4 NA TRBJ1-2 NA
TGTGCCTGGACCGGGGCCTACGAGCAGTACTTC CAWTGAYEQYF TRBV30 few TRBJ2-7 NA
TGTGCCAGCAGCCAAGATGAAGGTTGGGACAGTCCTCGCGCTGGATACAATGAGCAGTTCTTC CASSQDEGWDSPRAGYNEQFF TRBV3-1/TRBV3-2 NA TRBJ2-1 TRBD1
TGTGCCAGCAGCCCCCTTAGCGGGAGTTCCTACGAGCAGTACTTC CASSPLSGSSYEQYF TRBV7-8 NA TRBJ2-7 TRBD2
TGTGCCAGCAGCTCCCGGACAGGGGGGACTGAAGCTTTCTTT CASSSRTGGTEAFF TRBV7-8 NA TRBJ1-1 TRBD1
TGTGCCAGTGGCGGGGGTGCCAAAAACATTCAGTACTTC CASGGGAKNIQYF TRBV19 few TRBJ2-4 TRBD2
TGTGCCAGCAGTCCCCAGGTGAACACTGAAGCTTTCTTT CASSPQVNTEAFF TRBV6-5 NA TRBJ1-1 NA
TGTGCCAGCAGGATACAGACTACAGATACGCAGTATTTT CASRIQTTDTQYF TRBV6-5 NA TRBJ2-3 NA
TGTGCCAGCAGGACAGTAACTAATGAAAAACTGTTTTTT CASRTVTNEKLFF TRBV12-3/TRBV12-4 NA TRBJ1-4 NA
TGCAGCGTCCAGCGTTTGGAGACCCAGTACTTC CSVQRLETQYF TRBV29-1 NA TRBJ2-5 NA
TGTGCCTGGAAAAGGGGGCCGGTTACCGAGACCCAGTACTTC CAWKRGPVTETQYF TRBV30 NA TRBJ2-5 TRBD1
TGTGCCAGCTCACCAGGGACAGGGATCAGCAATCAGCCCCAGCATTTT CASSPGTGISNQPQHF TRBV18 few TRBJ1-5 TRBD1
TGTGCCATCAGTGAGTACAGGGAAGGAGAAAAACTGTTTTTT CAISEYREGEKLFF TRBV10-3 NA TRBJ1-4 NA
TGTGCCAGCAGTTTAGGCACCGGGGAGCTGTTTTTT CASSLGTGELFF TRBV27 NA TRBJ2-2 NA
TGTGCCAGCAGTCTACAGATTAGCACAGATACGCAGTATTTT CASSLQISTDTQYF TRBV28 NA TRBJ2-3 NA
TGTGCCAGCAGCCAAGGGGGGACAGGGGTCAAATGGGTTAACTATGGCTACACCTTC CASSQGGTGVKWVNYGYTF TRBV4-2 NA TRBJ1-2 TRBD1
TGTGCCAGCAGCCTTACCGGGACGGTTCATGGCTACACCTTC CASSLTGTVHGYTF TRBV28 NA TRBJ1-2 NA